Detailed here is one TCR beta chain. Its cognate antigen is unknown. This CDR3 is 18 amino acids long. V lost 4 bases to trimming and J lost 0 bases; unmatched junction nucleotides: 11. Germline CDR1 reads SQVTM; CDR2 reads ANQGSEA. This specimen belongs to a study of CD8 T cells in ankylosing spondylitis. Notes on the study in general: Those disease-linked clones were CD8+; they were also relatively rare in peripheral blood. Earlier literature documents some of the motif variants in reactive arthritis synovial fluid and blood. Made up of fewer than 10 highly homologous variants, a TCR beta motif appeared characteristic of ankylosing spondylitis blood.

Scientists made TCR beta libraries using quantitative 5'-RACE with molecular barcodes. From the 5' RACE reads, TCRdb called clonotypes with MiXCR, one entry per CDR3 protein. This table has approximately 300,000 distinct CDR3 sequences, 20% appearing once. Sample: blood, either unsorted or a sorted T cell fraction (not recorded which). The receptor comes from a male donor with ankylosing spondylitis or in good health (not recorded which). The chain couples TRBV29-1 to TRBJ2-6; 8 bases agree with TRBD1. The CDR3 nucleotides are TGCAGCGTTGTTTCGGGACAGGCCGTTACCTCTGGGGCCAACGTCCTGACTTTC. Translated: CSVVSGQAVTSGANVLTF.